Here is one T cell receptor beta chain with its context. Sequencing was performed with immunoSEQ multiplex PCR; in TCRdb, only in-frame clones are kept and a portion is missing. The table includes tens of thousands of clones, roughly 94% detected once. This record belongs to a study of blood T cell repertoires in COVID-19. Study context: Spain, Italy and the United States supplied samples that represented acute and convalescent COVID-19.

The CDR3 loop spans 15 amino acids. The germline gives CDR1 MNHEY, CDR2 SVGAGI. V shed 0 bases and J shed 8 bases, with 16 bases lying between them. Sequencing was carried out using peripheral blood. The rearrangement joins TRBV6-5 to TRBJ1-2; TRBD1 is a possible D gene (6 bases). This TCR was recovered from a man over 45 with active COVID-19. CDR3 DNA: TGTGCCAGCAGTTACTCGTTGGGGGGGCGAGAAGGCTACACCTTC. It is translated as CASSYSLGGREGYTF.